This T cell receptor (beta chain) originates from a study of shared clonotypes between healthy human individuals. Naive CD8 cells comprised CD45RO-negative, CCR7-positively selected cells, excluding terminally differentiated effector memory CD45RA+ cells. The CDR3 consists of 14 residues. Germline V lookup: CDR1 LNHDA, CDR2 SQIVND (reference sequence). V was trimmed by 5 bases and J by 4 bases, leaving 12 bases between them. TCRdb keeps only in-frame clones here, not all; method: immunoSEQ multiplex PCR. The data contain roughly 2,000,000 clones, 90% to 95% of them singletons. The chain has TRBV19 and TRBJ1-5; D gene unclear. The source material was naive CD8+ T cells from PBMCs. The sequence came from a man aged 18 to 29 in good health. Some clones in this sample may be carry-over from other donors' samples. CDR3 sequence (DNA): TGTGCCAGTAGTTGGATCGGCCTAAATCAGCCCCAGCATTTT. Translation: CASSWIGLNQPQHF.